The clone carrying this T cell receptor beta chain was recorded many times. RNA transcripts gave rise to amplified TCR beta CDR3 regions. The TCR CDR3 was amplified in a first-round RT-PCR using the HTBI primer set. TCRdb re-derived calls from the multiplex PCR reads in MiXCR, one entry per CDR3 protein. The sample has some 560,000 distinct CDR3 sequences, about 15% seen once. The CDR3 contains 12 residues. Trimming left V 0 bases short and J 5 bases short, with 7 bases between. CDR1 and CDR2 from the germline V gene are GTSNPN and SVGIG (reference sequence). The hyperthyroidism was newly diagnosed and had lasted under 2 months; the patients were aged 18 to 65. Diagnosis rested on symptoms, serum thyroxine and TRAb, thyroid ultrasound, and orbital computed tomography. Extraction of PBMCs used roughly 9.3 ml of fresh peripheral blood. This entry comes from a study of T cells in Graves' hyperthyroidism and ophthalmopathy. Across the whole study: Peripheral blood sampling occurred at initial diagnosis, before any treatment.

The TCR comes from a middle-aged woman with Graves' hyperthyroidism. The chain recombines TRBV30 with TRBJ1-1, with D possibly TRBD1 on 5 matching bases. Sequences were obtained from blood. CDR3 sequence reads: CAWSVRVTEAFF. The CDR3 DNA follows: TGTGCCTGGAGTGTCAGGGTAACTGAAGCTTTCTTT.